This T cell receptor (beta chain) derives from a study of blood T cell repertoires in COVID-19. Study summary: COVID-19 samples collected from the United States, Italy and Spain covered acute and convalescent phases.

Generated by immunoSEQ multiplex PCR, the TCRdb table keeps only in-frame clones and is missing some. The sample holds 87,000 or so clones; around 87% are singletons and the top ten take roughly 7.1%. The V segment lost 4 bases and the J segment 3 bases; nucleotides outside the gene matches: 3. The germline gives CDR1 SGHTA, CDR2 FQGNSA. This CDR3 has 15 residues. This chain links TRBV7-2 with TRBJ1-3; 10 bases are shared with TRBD1. The source of this sequence is a human donor with acute or convalescent COVID-19. The donor label of this sample is uncertain. Specimen: peripheral blood. This CDR3 reads CASSSTGGYGNTIYF. The CDR3 DNA is TGTGCCAGCAGCTCGACAGGGGGCTATGGAAACACCATATATTTT.